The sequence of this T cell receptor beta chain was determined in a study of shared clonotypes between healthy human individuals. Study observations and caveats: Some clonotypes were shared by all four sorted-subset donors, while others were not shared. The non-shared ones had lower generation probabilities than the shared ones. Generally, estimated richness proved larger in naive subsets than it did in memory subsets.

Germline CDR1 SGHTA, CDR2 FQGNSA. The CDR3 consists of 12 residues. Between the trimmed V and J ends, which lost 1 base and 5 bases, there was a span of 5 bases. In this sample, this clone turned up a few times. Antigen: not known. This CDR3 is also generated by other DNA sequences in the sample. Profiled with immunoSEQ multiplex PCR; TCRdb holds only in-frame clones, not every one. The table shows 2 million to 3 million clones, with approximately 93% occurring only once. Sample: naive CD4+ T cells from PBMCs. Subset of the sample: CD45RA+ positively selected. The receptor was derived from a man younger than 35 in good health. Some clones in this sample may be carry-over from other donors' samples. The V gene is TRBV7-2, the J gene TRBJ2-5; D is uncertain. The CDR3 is CASSLVRETQYF. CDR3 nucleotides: TGTGCCAGCAGCTTAGTCCGGGAGACCCAGTACTTC.